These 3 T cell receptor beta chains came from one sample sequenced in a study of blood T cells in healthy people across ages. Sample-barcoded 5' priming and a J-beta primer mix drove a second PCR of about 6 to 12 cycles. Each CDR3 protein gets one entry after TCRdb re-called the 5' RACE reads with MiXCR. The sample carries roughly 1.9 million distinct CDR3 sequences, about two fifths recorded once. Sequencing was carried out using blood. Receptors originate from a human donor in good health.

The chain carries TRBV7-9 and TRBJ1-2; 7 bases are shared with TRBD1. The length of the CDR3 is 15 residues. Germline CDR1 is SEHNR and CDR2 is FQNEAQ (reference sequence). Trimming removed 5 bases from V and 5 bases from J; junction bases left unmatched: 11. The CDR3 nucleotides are TGTGCCAGCAGCCCCGGGACAGTCATTCAATATGGCTACACCTTC. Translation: CASSPGTVIQYGYTF.

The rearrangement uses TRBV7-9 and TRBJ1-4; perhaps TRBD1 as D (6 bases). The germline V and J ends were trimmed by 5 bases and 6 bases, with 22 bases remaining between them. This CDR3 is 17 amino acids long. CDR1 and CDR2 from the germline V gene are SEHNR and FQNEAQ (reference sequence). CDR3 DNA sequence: TGTGCCAGCAGCCCCGGGACATTTTCCTTGGGGGATGAAAAACTGTTTTTT. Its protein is CASSPGTFSLGDEKLFF.

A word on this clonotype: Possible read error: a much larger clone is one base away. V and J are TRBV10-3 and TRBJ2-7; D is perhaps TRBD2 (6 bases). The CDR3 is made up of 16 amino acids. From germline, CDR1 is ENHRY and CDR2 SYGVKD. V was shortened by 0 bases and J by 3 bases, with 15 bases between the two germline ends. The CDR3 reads CAISESREADGYEQYF. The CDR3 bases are TGTGCCATCAGTGAGTCGAGGGAGGCGGATGGCTACGAGCAGTACTTC.